A selection of T cell receptor beta chains follows, all from one sample in a study of blood T cell repertoires in COVID-19. Only in-frame clones appear in the TCRdb table, and some are missing; sequencing was by immunoSEQ multiplex PCR. Of some 250,000 clones listed, 70% to 90% are singletons. Material: peripheral blood. The receptors come from a woman in her twenties or thirties with acute or convalescent COVID-19. CDR3s include the opening cysteine and the closing phenylalanine or tryptophan. Each record gives: J gene, V gene, D gene, clone size, CDR3 protein, CDR3 DNA. The D gene is left open where the match is weak. Not all rows give a size; the values are once, few, many and, for expanded clones, a class.

TRBJ2-1	TRBV24-1	TRBD2	-	CATSGTSASNEQFF	TGTGCCACCTCCGGGACTAGCGCCTCCAATGAGCAGTTCTTC
TRBJ2-7	TRBV15	TRBD2	-	CATSRAVGTSGTHEQYF	TGTGCCACCAGCAGAGCGGTGGGGACTAGCGGGACTCACGAGCAGTACTTC
TRBJ1-1	TRBV7-6	TRBD1	-	CASSQPGGFTEAFF	TGTGCCAGCAGCCAACCAGGGGGCTTCACTGAAGCTTTCTTT
TRBJ1-1	TRBV29-1	-	-	CSVMVATTNTEAFF	TGCAGCGTGATGGTCGCGACAACCAACACTGAAGCTTTCTTT
TRBJ2-2	TRBV5-5	TRBD2	-	CASTGWRAGLVGELFF	TGTGCCAGCACTGGCTGGAGAGCGGGACTGGTCGGGGAGCTGTTTTTT
TRBJ2-7	TRBV6-5	-	once	CASEFGHYEQYF	TGTGCCAGCGAGTTCGGACACTACGAGCAGTACTTC
TRBJ2-1	TRBV12-3/TRBV12-4	-	-	CASQRADYNEQFF	TGTGCCAGCCAACGAGCGGACTACAATGAGCAGTTCTTC
TRBJ2-2	TRBV28	-	-	CASSLNRNTGELFF	TGTGCCAGCAGTTTAAACAGGAACACCGGGGAGCTGTTTTTT
TRBJ1-1	TRBV19	-	-	CASSIVGQRKAFF	TGTGCCAGTAGTATAGTAGGACAGAGGAAAGCTTTCTTT
TRBJ1-1	TRBV25-1	-	once	CASSRVAEAFF	TGTGCCAGCAGCAGGGTGGCTGAAGCTTTCTTT
TRBJ2-3	TRBV12-3/TRBV12-4	-	-	CASTTTDTQYF	TGTGCCAGCACTACCACAGATACGCAGTATTTT
TRBJ2-7	TRBV5-6	-	-	CASSSGSFEQYF	TGTGCCAGCAGCTCCGGGAGTTTCGAGCAGTACTTC
TRBJ2-7	TRBV11-3	-	-	CASSSRDSAYEQYF	TGTGCCAGCAGCTCCCGCGACTCGGCCTACGAGCAGTACTTC
TRBJ2-4	TRBV6-5	TRBD1	-	CASRTYIQDREYF	TGTGCCAGCAGAACCTACATCCAAGACAGGGAGTACTTC
TRBJ1-4	TRBV5-5	-	-	CASSYVEEKLFF	TGTGCCAGCAGTTATGTAGAGGAAAAACTGTTTTTT
TRBJ2-1	TRBV4-3	TRBD1	-	CASSSGQAHNEQFF	TGCGCCAGCAGCTCGGGACAGGCCCACAATGAGCAGTTCTTC